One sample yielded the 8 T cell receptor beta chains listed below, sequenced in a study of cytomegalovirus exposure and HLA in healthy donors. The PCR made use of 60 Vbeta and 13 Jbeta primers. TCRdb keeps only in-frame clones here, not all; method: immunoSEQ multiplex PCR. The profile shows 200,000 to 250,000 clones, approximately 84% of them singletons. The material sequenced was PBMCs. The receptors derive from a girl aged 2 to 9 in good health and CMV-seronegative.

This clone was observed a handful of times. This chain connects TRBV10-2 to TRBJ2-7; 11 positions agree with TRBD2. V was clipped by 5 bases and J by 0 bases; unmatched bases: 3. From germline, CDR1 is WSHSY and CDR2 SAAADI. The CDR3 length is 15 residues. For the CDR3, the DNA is TGCGCCAGCAGTTCTAGCGGGAGGACCTCCTACGAGCAGTACTTC. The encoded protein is CASSSSGRTSYEQYF.

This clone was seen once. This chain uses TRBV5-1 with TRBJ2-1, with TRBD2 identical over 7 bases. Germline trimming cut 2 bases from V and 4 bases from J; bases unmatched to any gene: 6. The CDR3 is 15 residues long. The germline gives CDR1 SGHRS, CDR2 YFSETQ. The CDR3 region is CASSLQTSSYNEQFF. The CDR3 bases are TGCGCCAGCAGCTTACAGACTAGCTCGTACAATGAGCAGTTCTTC. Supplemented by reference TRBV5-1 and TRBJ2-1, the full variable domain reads KAGVTQTPRYLIKTRGQQVTLSCSPISGHRSVSWYQQTPGQGLQFLFEYFSETQRNKGNFPGRFSGRQFSNSRSEMNVSTLELGDSALYLCASSLQTSSYNEQFFGPGTRLTVL.

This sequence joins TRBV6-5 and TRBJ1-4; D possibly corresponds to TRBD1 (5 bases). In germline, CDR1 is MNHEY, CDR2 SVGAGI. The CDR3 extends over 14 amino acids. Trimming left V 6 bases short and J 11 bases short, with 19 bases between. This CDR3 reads CASSQIGGRGKLFF. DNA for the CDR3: TGTGCCAGCAGCCAGATTGGAGGGCGGGGGAAACTGTTTTTT.

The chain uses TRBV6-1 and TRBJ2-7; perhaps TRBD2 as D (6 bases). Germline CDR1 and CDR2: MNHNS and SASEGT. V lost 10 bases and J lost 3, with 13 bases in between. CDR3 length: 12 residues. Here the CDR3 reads CATRDWDYEQYF. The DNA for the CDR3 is TGTGCCACAAGGGACTGGGACTACGAGCAGTACTTC.

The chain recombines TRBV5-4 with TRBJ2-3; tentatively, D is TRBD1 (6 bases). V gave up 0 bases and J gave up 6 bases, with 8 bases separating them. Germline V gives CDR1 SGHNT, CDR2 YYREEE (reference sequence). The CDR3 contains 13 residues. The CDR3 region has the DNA TGTGCCAGCAGCTTGGGGGGGCTCGATACGCAGTATTTT. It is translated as CASSLGGLDTQYF.

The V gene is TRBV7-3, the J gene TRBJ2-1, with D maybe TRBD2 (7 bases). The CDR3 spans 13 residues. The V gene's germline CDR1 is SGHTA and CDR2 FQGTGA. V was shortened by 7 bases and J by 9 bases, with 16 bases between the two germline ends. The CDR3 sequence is CASNLRGGGEQFF. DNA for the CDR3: TGTGCCAGCAACCTAAGGGGGGGCGGTGAGCAGTTCTTC.

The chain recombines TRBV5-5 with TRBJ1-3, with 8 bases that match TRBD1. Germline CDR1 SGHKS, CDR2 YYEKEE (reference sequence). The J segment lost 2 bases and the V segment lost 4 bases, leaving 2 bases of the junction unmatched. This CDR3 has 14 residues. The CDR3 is CASSRTGPGNTIYF. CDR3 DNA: TGTGCCAGCAGCCGGACAGGGCCTGGAAACACCATATATTTT.

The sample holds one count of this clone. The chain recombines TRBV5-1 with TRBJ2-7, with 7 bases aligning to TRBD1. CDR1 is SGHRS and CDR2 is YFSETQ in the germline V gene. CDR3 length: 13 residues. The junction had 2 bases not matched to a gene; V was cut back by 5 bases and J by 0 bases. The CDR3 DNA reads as TGCGCCAGCAGGGGACAGACCTCCTACGAGCAGTACTTC. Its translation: CASRGQTSYEQYF.